These T cell receptor beta chains were read from a single sample in a study of yellow fever vaccine responses in identical twins. MiXCR was run by TCRdb on the RT-PCR reads, yielding one entry per CDR3 protein. The repertoire holds about 2,000 distinct CDR3 sequences, with under 35% as singletons. Specimen: T cells from blood (PBMCs), unsorted or a sorted subset (not recorded which), collected before or after yellow fever vaccination (not recorded which). Receptors originate from a woman in her late teens or twenties who received the yellow fever vaccine. CDR3s include the opening cysteine and the closing phenylalanine or tryptophan.

TRBV5-4	CASSLLGLAGSSSYNEQFF
TRBV4-1	CASSQAGTGAYNEQFF
TRBV2	CASRVQGTLYGYTF
TRBV10-3	CAISSGGAVKAFF
TRBV20-1	CSVFGANVLTF
TRBV10-1	CASRQTGASYEQYF
TRBV2	CASSSTSSGANVLTF
TRBV12-3/TRBV12-4	CASSGDKASTDTQYF
TRBV29-1	CSVEGRSAQETQYF
TRBV4-2	CASSQDLLAGAYEQYF
TRBV10-3	CAIRVAKGNTIYF
TRBV2	CASNRPSTDTQYF
TRBV6-1	CASVFAGETQYF
TRBV5-6	CASSFRVWNSPLHF
TRBV12-3/TRBV12-4	CASSLRQGSEAFF
TRBV7-9	CASSPPDIYEQYF
TRBV11-3	CASSLGRYNEQFF
TRBV4-1	CASSQETGLWSQHF
TRBV6-4	CASSESGTGELFF
TRBV7-6	CASSPGTSLTYEQYF
TRBV12-3/TRBV12-4	CASRMGQTQSEQYF
TRBV7-6	CASSDSGSSNEQFF
TRBV5-6	CASSLGPGGAGAGELFF
TRBV10-3	CAISEGQGAGESQNNEQFF